The clone carrying this T cell receptor beta chain counts as hyperexpanded. Its antigen remains unidentified. This sample is drawn from a study of STAT3 mutations in large granular lymphocyte leukemia. The study's findings and limits: In T-cell large granular lymphocyte leukemia, about half of patients showed multiple immunodominant subclonotypes.

The assay was immunoSEQ multiplex PCR, and TCRdb's table has in-frame clones only and misses some. Of 2,500 to 3,000 clones in the sample, about 33% were seen once. The germline V and J ends were trimmed by 1 base and 1 base, with 7 bases remaining between them. CDR1 MGHRA and CDR2 YSYEKL come from the germline V gene. The CDR3 length is 14 residues. This receptor was identified in a human donor with T large granular lymphocyte leukemia. Some clones in this sample may be carry-over from other donors' samples. The rearrangement joins TRBV4-1 to TRBJ1-2; D not resolved. Sequencing was performed on PBMCs. The CDR3: CASSQGVINYGYTF. CDR3 DNA sequence: TGCGCCAGCAGCCAAGGGGTAATTAACTATGGCTACACCTTC.